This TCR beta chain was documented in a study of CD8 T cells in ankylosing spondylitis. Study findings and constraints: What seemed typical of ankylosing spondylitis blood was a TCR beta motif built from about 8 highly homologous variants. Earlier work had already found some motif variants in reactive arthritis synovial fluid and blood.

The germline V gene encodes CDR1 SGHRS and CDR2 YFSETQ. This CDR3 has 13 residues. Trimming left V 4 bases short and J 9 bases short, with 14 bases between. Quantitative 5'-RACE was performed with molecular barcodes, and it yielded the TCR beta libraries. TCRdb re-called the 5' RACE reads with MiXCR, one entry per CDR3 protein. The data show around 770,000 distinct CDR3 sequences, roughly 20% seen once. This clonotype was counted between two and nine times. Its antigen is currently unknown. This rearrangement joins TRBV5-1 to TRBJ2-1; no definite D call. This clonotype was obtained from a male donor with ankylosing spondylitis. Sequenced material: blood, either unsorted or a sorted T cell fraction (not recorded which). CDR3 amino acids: CASSLESNLEQFF. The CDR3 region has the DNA TGCGCCAGCAGCCTGGAGAGCAACCTTGAGCAGTTCTTC.